The 6 T cell receptor beta chains in this list originate from one sample, sequenced in a study of PD-L1 blockade in urothelial cancer. This sample's time point: peripheral blood 6 weeks after treatment start. Libraries were prepared by immunoSEQ multiplex PCR; TCRdb keeps only in-frame clonotypes and omits some of them. The sample shows more than 90,000 clones, less than 90% of them seen only once. The specimen was PBMCs, collected around atezolizumab (anti-PD-L1) treatment. These receptors were collected from a man aged 65-85 years with urothelial cancer.

By frequency in the sample, this clone is medium-sized (0.01 to 0.1%). The V gene is TRBV4-3, the J gene TRBJ2-2, with 10 bases matching TRBD2. This CDR3 is 16 amino acids long. The germline gives CDR1 LGHNA, CDR2 YSLEER. With V trimmed by 0 bases and J by 7 bases, 5 bases remained unmatched. CDR3 DNA sequence: TGCGCCAGCAGCCAAGAACCAGCGGGAGGGGTCGGGGAGCTGTTTTTT. As protein: CASSQEPAGGVGELFF.

This chain uses TRBV7-2 with TRBJ2-5, with D possibly being TRBD1 (7 bases). This CDR3 is 16 amino acids long. Germline loops: CDR1 SGHTA, CDR2 FQGNSA. The ends were cut back, 3 bases at V and 2 bases at J, with 16 bases in the middle. The DNA of the CDR3 is TGTGCCAGCAGCTTGACAGGGCGTCGGGGGCAAGAGACCCAGTACTTC. Translation gives CASSLTGRRGQETQYF.

CDR3 sequence reads: CASSQQGGVSGELFF. For the CDR3, the DNA is TGTGCCAGTAGTCAACAGGGGGGGGTTTCTGGGGAGCTGTTTTTT. V gene TRBV19 combines with J gene TRBJ2-2, with a tentative D call TRBD1 (8 bases). This CDR3 has 15 amino acids. V lost 5 bases and J 8 bases, leaving 18 bases between the germline ends. Germline loops: CDR1 LNHDA, CDR2 SQIVND (reference sequence). Using reference TRBV19 and TRBJ2-2 for the parts outside the CDR3, the full variable domain is DGGITQSPKYLFRKEGQNVTLSCEQNLNHDAMYWYRQDPGQGLRLIYYSQIVNDFQKGDIAEGYSVSREKKESFPLTVTSAQKNPTAFYLCASSQQGGVSGELFFGEGSRLTVL.

The V gene is TRBV4-2, the J gene TRBJ1-5, with D unclear. The V end was cut by 1 base, the J end by 2 bases, with 12 bases between. This CDR3 region has 16 residues. Germline assignment: CDR1 LGHNA and CDR2 YNFKEQ. This chain's CDR3 is CASSQADAAGNQPQHF. For the CDR3, the DNA is TGTGCCAGCAGCCAAGCCGACGCGGCGGGCAATCAGCCCCAGCATTTT.

The chain couples TRBV28 to TRBJ2-7; D gene unclear. Germline V gives CDR1 MDHEN, CDR2 SYDVKM. The CDR3 spans 13 residues. The V gene lost 6 bases and the J gene lost 6 bases, with 15 bases spanning the gap. The CDR3 bases are TGTGCCAGCAGGAGCACGAACTCGGGCGAGCAGTACTTC. It is translated as CASRSTNSGEQYF.

By sample fraction, this clone is medium-sized. This chain connects TRBV6-6 to TRBJ1-1, with unresolved D. Trimming removed 6 bases at V and 0 bases at J, with 8 bases between. CDR3 size: 13 residues. Germline assignment: CDR1 MNHNY and CDR2 SVGAGI (reference sequence). The CDR3: CASRTQLNTEAFF. The CDR3 region has the DNA TGTGCCAGCAGAACACAGCTGAACACTGAAGCTTTCTTT.